Below, 16 T cell receptor beta chains from the same sample are listed, as sequenced in a study of shared clonotypes between healthy human individuals. The repertoire was sequenced with immunoSEQ multiplex PCR; TCRdb's copy has only in-frame clones and lacks some. The sample has roughly 1,100,000 clones; 70% to 80% are singletons. The sample was memory CD4+ T cells sorted from blood. The subset here: CD45RA-negative fraction. These receptors came from a man younger than 30 in good health.

J is TRBJ1-4 and V is TRBV5-1, with D unclear. Trimming shortened V by 2 bases and J by 5 bases, and 4 bases separated the two germline ends. This CDR3 spans 12 amino acids. In germline, CDR1 is SGHRS, CDR2 YFSETQ. The CDR3 nucleotides read TGCGCCAGCAGCTTAAACAATGAAAAACTGTTTTTT. This sequence encodes CASSLNNEKLFF.

This clone was found a few times. The chain has TRBV27 and TRBJ1-6; TRBD1 agrees at 9 bases. From germline, CDR1 is MNHEY and CDR2 SMNVEV (reference sequence). Trimming at V came to 3 bases and at J to 10 bases, leaving 10 bases not matched to a gene. This CDR3 contains 16 residues. The CDR3 coding sequence is TGTGCCAGCAGTTTCGACTTGGGACAGGGCTGGTCACCCCTCCACTTT. Residues: CASSFDLGQGWSPLHF.

The V call is TRBV4-3, the J call TRBJ2-3, with 8 bases that match TRBD2. This CDR3 region has 15 residues. Trimming cost V 0 bases and J 5 bases; bases outside gene matches: 4. In germline, CDR1 is LGHNA, CDR2 YSLEER. The CDR3 DNA sequence: TGCGCCAGCAGCCAAGAGGACCTAGCGGGAGATACGCAGTATTTT. Translated, it gives CASSQEDLAGDTQYF.

The genes are TRBV27 and TRBJ1-1; possibly TRBD1 for D (5 bases). Trimming took off 2 bases at V and 5 bases at J, with 12 bases between the two ends. Germline values: CDR1 MNHEY, CDR2 SMNVEV (reference sequence). The CDR3 is made up of 14 amino acids. CDR3 residues: CASSLDSPGTEAFF. CDR3 nucleotides: TGTGCCAGCAGTTTAGACAGCCCGGGTACTGAAGCTTTCTTT.

The chain has TRBV5-8 and TRBJ2-3, with a tentative D call TRBD1 (6 bases). This CDR3 is 16 amino acids long. Germline V gives CDR1 SGHTS, CDR2 YDEGEE. V was shortened by 5 bases and J by 5 bases, with 21 bases between the two germline ends. CDR3 protein: CASRPQGLFVGDTQYF. The CDR3 DNA reads TGTGCCAGCAGGCCTCAGGGGCTATTCGTTGGAGATACGCAGTATTTT.

The V and J genes are TRBV30 and TRBJ2-5, with D perhaps TRBD1 (6 bases). CDR1 GTSNPN and CDR2 SVGIG come from the germline V gene (reference sequence). The CDR3 runs 14 residues. The ends were cut back, 5 bases at V and 5 bases at J, with 18 bases in the middle. CDR3 residues: CAWVPQGSKETQYF. The CDR3 DNA follows: TGTGCCTGGGTACCACAGGGATCGAAGGAGACCCAGTACTTC. Filled out from reference TRBV30 and TRBJ2-5, the complete variable domain reads SQTIHQWPATLVQPVGSPLSLECTVEGTSNPNLYWYRQAAGRGLQLLFYSVGIGQISSEVPQNLSASRPQDRQFILSSKKLLLSDSGFYLCAWVPQGSKETQYFGPGTRLLVL.

The rearrangement links TRBV6-5 to TRBJ2-4; perhaps D is TRBD1 or TRBD2 (7 bases each). Per germline, CDR1 MNHEY and CDR2 SVGAGI. The CDR3 length is 14 residues. Trimming removed 4 bases from V and 9 bases from J, with 16 bases in between. The CDR3 sequence is CASSFAGGDSIQYF. CDR3 bases: TGTGCCAGCAGTTTCGCAGGGGGGGATAGCATTCAGTACTTC.

The chain has TRBV29-1 and TRBJ2-1; D remains ambiguous. The CDR3 contains 14 residues. The germline CDR1 and CDR2 sequences are SQVTM and ANQGSEA. CDR3 DNA sequence: TGCAGTTCTACCTCCGCCAGTACCTACAATGAGCAGTTCTTC. The encoded protein is CSSTSASTYNEQFF.

V is TRBV7-9 and J is TRBJ2-7, with a weak D call TRBD1 (5 bases). V lost 1 base to trimming and J lost 0 bases, with 10 bases between them. The CDR3 is made up of 15 amino acids. CDR1 is SEHNR, CDR2 FQNEAQ, per germline (reference sequence). As DNA, the CDR3 is TGTGCCAGCAGCTTAGAGGGGCAGAGCTCCTACGAGCAGTACTTC. Translation gives CASSLEGQSSYEQYF.

This clone was counted a few times. The rearrangement uses TRBV10-3 and TRBJ2-3; 7 positions match TRBD1. Germline trimming cut 9 bases from V and 6 bases from J; bases unmatched to any gene: 9. The CDR3 has 13 amino acids. Germline assignment: CDR1 ENHRY and CDR2 SYGVKD. The CDR3, as DNA: TGTGCCATTGGTGAGGGGGCGCGGGATACGCAGTATTTT. Encoded protein: CAIGEGARDTQYF.

The rearrangement uses TRBV6-1 and TRBJ2-5, with D perhaps TRBD2 (6 bases). Trimming left V 2 bases short and J 4 bases short, with 8 bases between. This CDR3 region has 13 residues. Germline V gene data show CDR1 as MNHNS and CDR2 as SASEGT. The CDR3 nucleotides read TGTGCCAGCAGTGAAATCGGGAGAGAGACCCAGTACTTC. Its translation is CASSEIGRETQYF.

This chain uses TRBV10-3 with TRBJ2-1; TRBD2 agrees at 9 bases. There are 13 residues in the CDR3. V gave up 8 bases and J gave up 7 bases; unmatched junction bases: 6. Germline CDR1 and CDR2: ENHRY and SYGVKD. CDR3 loop: CAIGTSFANEQFF. In DNA form, the CDR3 reads TGTGCCATCGGGACTAGCTTTGCGAATGAGCAGTTCTTC.

In regard to this clone: Compared with germline, one end of the junction differs, possibly owing to a read error. The chain joins TRBV5-4 to TRBJ2-1, with D possibly matching TRBD1 (6 bases). The CDR3 extends over 13 amino acids. CDR1 SGHNT and CDR2 YYREEE come from the germline V gene (reference sequence). The CDR3 sequence is CASSQDETGWLVF. The CDR3 nucleotides read TGTGCCAGCAGCCAAGACGAAACAGGGTGGCTGGTCTTC. The full variable domain, completed using reference TRBV5-4 and TRBJ2-1, is ETGVTQSPTHLIKTRGQQVTLRCSSQSGHNTVSWYQQALGQGPQFIFQYYREEENGRGNFPPRFSGLQFPNYSSELNVNALELDDSALYLCASSQDETGWLVFGPGTRLTVL.

This clone was counted many times. Within the sample, other DNA sequences also encode this same CDR3. The chain couples TRBV2 to TRBJ1-5, with D hard to call. The V and J ends lost 1 base and 7 bases respectively, with 8 bases between them. The CDR3 extends over 13 amino acids. CDR1 and CDR2 from the germline V gene are SNHLY and FYNNEI. CDR3 region: CASSEGAGQPQHF. The CDR3 DNA reads TGTGCCAGCAGTGAAGGGGCTGGGCAGCCCCAGCATTTT.

This rearrangement joins TRBV11-2 to TRBJ1-4; 8 bases line up with TRBD1. The length of the CDR3 is 17 residues. The V gene end was trimmed by 5 bases and the J gene end by 3 bases; junction bases not matched to a gene: 11. The V gene's germline CDR1 is SGHAT and CDR2 FQNNGV. CDR3 bases: TGTGCCAGCAGCCCCCGGTCCAGGGGGCCAGCTAATGAAAAACTGTTTTTT. It codes for CASSPRSRGPANEKLFF.

The chain couples TRBV7-9 to TRBJ1-5; 10 nucleotides match TRBD1. With V trimmed by 1 base and J by 11 bases, 11 bases remained unmatched. Germline V lookup: CDR1 SEHNR, CDR2 FQNEAQ (reference sequence). The CDR3 has 16 amino acids. The CDR3 loop is CASSLGGDRGRGTQHF. The CDR3 nucleotides read TGTGCCAGCAGCTTAGGGGGAGACAGGGGGCGTGGGACCCAGCATTTT.